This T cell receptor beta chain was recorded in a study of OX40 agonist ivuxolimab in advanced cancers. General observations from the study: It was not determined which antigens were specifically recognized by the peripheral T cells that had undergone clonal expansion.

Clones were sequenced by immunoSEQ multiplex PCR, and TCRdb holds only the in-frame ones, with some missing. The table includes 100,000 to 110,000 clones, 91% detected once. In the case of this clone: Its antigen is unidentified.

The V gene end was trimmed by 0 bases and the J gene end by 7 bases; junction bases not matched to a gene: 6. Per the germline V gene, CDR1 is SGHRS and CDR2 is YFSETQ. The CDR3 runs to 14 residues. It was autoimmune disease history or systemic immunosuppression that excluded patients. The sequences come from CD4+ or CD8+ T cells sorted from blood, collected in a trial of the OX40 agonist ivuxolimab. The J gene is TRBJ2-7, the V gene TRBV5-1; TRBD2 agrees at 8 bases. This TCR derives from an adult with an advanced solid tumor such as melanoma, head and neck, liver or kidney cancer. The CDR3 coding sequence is TGCGCCAGCAGCTTGGATCCAGCGGGAGAGGAGCAGTACTTC. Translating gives CASSLDPAGEEQYF.